The 7 T cell receptor beta chains given below trace back to one sample, sequenced in a study of shared clonotypes between healthy human individuals. TCRdb keeps only in-frame clones here, not all; method: immunoSEQ multiplex PCR. There are a few hundred thousand clones in the sample; roughly 97% occur only once, and 0.057% lies in the top ten. The sequencing sample was made of naive CD4+ T cells sorted from blood. Subset: CD45RA+ positively selected. The receptor set was obtained from a woman in her thirties in good health.

The chain recombines TRBV5-8 with TRBJ2-1; 15 bases are shared with TRBD2. After removal of 3 bases from V and 12 bases from J, the junction contained 7 bases not matched to a gene. The germline gives CDR1 SGHTS, CDR2 YDEGEE. The CDR3 sequence is 15 residues long. The CDR3 region has the DNA TGTGCCAGCAGCTCCGGACTAGCGGGAGGGCTGGGGCAGTTCTTC. Its protein product is CASSSGLAGGLGQFF.

This clone was counted a single time. The CDR3 DNA follows: TGTGCCACCTGGACTAGCGGGAGCTACGAGCAGTACTTC. Its protein is CATWTSGSYEQYF. The chain combines TRBV27 with TRBJ2-7; 13 bases map to TRBD2. The CDR3 is 13 amino acids. From germline, CDR1 is MNHEY and CDR2 SMNVEV (reference sequence). The ends lost 10 bases at V and 3 bases at J; junction bases unmatched: 3.

The chain recombines TRBV10-1 with TRBJ2-7, with TRBD2 matching 7 bases. Germline CDR1 and CDR2: WNHNN and SYGVQD (reference sequence). This CDR3 is 14 amino acids long. J gave up 1 base and V 3 bases, and 3 bases lay outside the gene matches. The CDR3: CASSEAGTSYEQYF. The CDR3 nucleotides read TGCGCCAGCAGTGAAGCGGGGACTTCCTACGAGCAGTACTTC.

This clone showed up just once. The chain joins TRBV10-2 to TRBJ1-1; TRBD1 matches at 7 bases. Germline V gene sequence: CDR1 WSHSY, CDR2 SAAADI. The CDR3 spans 13 residues. J was trimmed by 8 bases and V by 4 bases; bases with no gene match: 7. The CDR3 bases are TGCGCCAGCAGTGTGACAGGGTTTTACGAAGCTTTCTTT. This codes for CASSVTGFYEAFF.

The chain links TRBV4-1 to TRBJ2-5; D possibly corresponds to TRBD1 (6 bases). The CDR3 runs to 18 residues. Germline CDR1 is MGHRA and CDR2 is YSYEKL. Deletions cut 4 bases from V and 5 bases from J, with 26 bases between. CDR3 sequence: CASSPLPRTATPRETQYF. CDR3 nucleotide sequence: TGCGCCAGCAGCCCTTTACCTCGGACAGCGACGCCGCGGGAGACCCAGTACTTC.

The chain joins TRBV10-2 to TRBJ2-7; a weak D match, TRBD2 (7 bases). The CDR3 covers 17 residues. Per germline, CDR1 WSHSY and CDR2 SAAADI. V was cut by 5 bases and J by 4 bases, with 24 bases left in between. The CDR3 nucleotides are TGCGCCAGCAGTCTACTGTCCGGTGGGGGGAGGGGGTACGAGCAGTACTTC. Protein product: CASSLLSGGGRGYEQYF.

This clone was seen once. V and J are TRBV5-8 and TRBJ2-1, with 7 bases lining up with TRBD2. The V gene end was trimmed by 4 bases and the J gene end by 2 bases; junction bases not matched to a gene: 3. The CDR3 consists of 14 residues. Per the germline V gene, CDR1 is SGHTS and CDR2 is YDEGEE. As DNA, the CDR3 is TGTGCCAGCAGCCCCACTAGCGCCTACAATGAGCAGTTCTTC. Protein: CASSPTSAYNEQFF.